This T cell receptor (beta chain) came from a study of blood T cell repertoires in COVID-19. Original processing methods: Cell counts per sample came from amplifying reference gene primers. Assay: immunoSEQ multiplex PCR; the TCRdb copy retains only in-frame clones and omits some. That table supplies the V and J calls and clone size; D and trimming were determined from the DNA. The table lists a few hundred thousand clones, around 82% of them singletons. Trimming pared 4 bases from V and 3 bases from J, leaving 9 bases between. CDR3 length: 13 amino acids. This clone was seen more than once but under ten times.

The sequence was obtained from a woman in her sixties with acute or convalescent COVID-19. This chain uses TRBV12-3 or TRBV12-4 with TRBJ1-1; no clear D gene. Sequenced sample: peripheral blood. The CDR3 DNA is TGTGCCAGCAGTTACACAGAGTACACTGAAGCTTTCTTT. It encodes CASSYTEYTEAFF.